This is a list of T cell receptor beta chains from one sample in a study of blood T cell repertoires in COVID-19. TCRdb's copy holds only in-frame clones and misses some; the assay was immunoSEQ multiplex PCR. The sample lists about 120,000 clones, about 78% seen once, with 2.3% in the top ten. Sequencing was performed on peripheral blood. The receptors stem from a man between 65 and 85 years old with acute or convalescent COVID-19. CDR3s include the opening cysteine and the closing phenylalanine or tryptophan. A D gene is named only where the DNA matches it firmly. A clone size is listed for some rows: how often the clone was seen (once, few, many), or a class if it is expanded.

j_call: TRBJ1-5; clone_size: .; d_call: TRBD1; cdr3_length: 15; v_call: TRBV4-1; cdr3_nt: TGCGCCAGCAGCCAAGCGCCTACAGGGGTTCAGCCCCAGCATTTT; cdr3_aa: CASSQAPTGVQPQHF
j_call: TRBJ2-1; clone_size: few; d_call: TRBD2; cdr3_length: 16; v_call: TRBV19; cdr3_nt: TGTGCCAGTAGGGGACTAGCGGGGGGGAACTACAATGAGCAGTTCTTC; cdr3_aa: CASRGLAGGNYNEQFF
j_call: TRBJ1-1; clone_size: .; d_call: TRBD1; cdr3_length: 13; v_call: TRBV7-2; cdr3_nt: TGTGCCAGCAGCAGGAAAGGGACAGATGAAGCTTTCTTT; cdr3_aa: CASSRKGTDEAFF
j_call: TRBJ1-1; clone_size: .; d_call: .; cdr3_length: 13; v_call: TRBV2; cdr3_nt: TGTGCCAGCACGAGCACCGCGGGCACTGAAGCTTTCTTT; cdr3_aa: CASTSTAGTEAFF
j_call: TRBJ1-2; clone_size: .; d_call: .; cdr3_length: 13; v_call: TRBV24-1; cdr3_nt: TGTGCCACCAGTGAGGAGGACAGAATTGGCTACACCTTC; cdr3_aa: CATSEEDRIGYTF
j_call: TRBJ2-4; clone_size: .; d_call: TRBD1; cdr3_length: 15; v_call: TRBV18; cdr3_nt: TGTGCCAGCTCACCGGGACAGGGGACAAAAAACATTCAGTACTTC; cdr3_aa: CASSPGQGTKNIQYF
j_call: TRBJ1-2; clone_size: .; d_call: .; cdr3_length: 15; v_call: TRBV15; cdr3_nt: TGTGCCACCAGCAGAGATAGGCCGGAGAACTATGGCTACACCTTC; cdr3_aa: CATSRDRPENYGYTF
j_call: TRBJ1-1; clone_size: .; d_call: .; cdr3_length: 11; v_call: TRBV30; cdr3_nt: TGTGCCTGGAGTGTGGGACAACGGGCTTTCTTT; cdr3_aa: CAWSVGQRAFF
j_call: TRBJ2-7; clone_size: once; d_call: .; cdr3_length: 12; v_call: TRBV6-1; cdr3_nt: TGTGCCAGCAGTGAGCCGCGCTGGGAGCAGTACTTC; cdr3_aa: CASSEPRWEQYF
j_call: TRBJ1-2; clone_size: .; d_call: TRBD1; cdr3_length: 14; v_call: TRBV30; cdr3_nt: TGTGCCTGGAGTACCGGAGGGGGCACTTATGGCTACACCTTC; cdr3_aa: CAWSTGGGTYGYTF
j_call: TRBJ2-1; clone_size: once; d_call: .; cdr3_length: 15; v_call: TRBV12-2; cdr3_nt: TGTGCAAGTCGCTTAAACCGGGACAGGACCAATGAGCAGTTCTTC; cdr3_aa: CASRLNRDRTNEQFF
j_call: TRBJ1-6; clone_size: .; d_call: TRBD1; cdr3_length: 16; v_call: TRBV6-1; cdr3_nt: TGTGCCAGCAGTGAATATGGACAGGGGGCATATTCACCCCTCCACTTT; cdr3_aa: CASSEYGQGAYSPLHF
j_call: TRBJ2-3; clone_size: once; d_call: TRBD2; cdr3_length: 19; v_call: TRBV6-2/TRBV6-3; cdr3_nt: TGTGCCAGCAGTTACTCGACCGGCCAAGAGCGGGGGGGCACAGATACGCAGTATTTT; cdr3_aa: CASSYSTGQERGGTDTQYF
j_call: TRBJ1-5; clone_size: .; d_call: .; cdr3_length: 13; v_call: TRBV19; cdr3_nt: TGTGCCAGTAGTTGGCAGAGCAATCAGCCCCAGCATTTT; cdr3_aa: CASSWQSNQPQHF
j_call: TRBJ2-7; clone_size: .; d_call: TRBD2; cdr3_length: 17; v_call: TRBV6-2/TRBV6-3; cdr3_nt: TGTGCCAGCAGTTACCTCCTGACTAGCGGGGGCTCCTACGAGCAGTACTTC; cdr3_aa: CASSYLLTSGGSYEQYF
j_call: TRBJ2-6; clone_size: .; d_call: .; cdr3_length: 14; v_call: TRBV6-4; cdr3_nt: TGTGCCAGCAGCCCGGAGGAGGGTACCAACGTCCTGACTTTC; cdr3_aa: CASSPEEGTNVLTF
j_call: TRBJ1-4; clone_size: .; d_call: .; cdr3_length: 15; v_call: TRBV21-1; cdr3_nt: TGTGCCAGCAGCAAGGAAGACTATGCGGAGGAAAAACTGTTTTTT; cdr3_aa: CASSKEDYAEEKLFF
j_call: TRBJ1-2; clone_size: .; d_call: .; cdr3_length: 11; v_call: TRBV6-5; cdr3_nt: TGTGCCAGCAGGGCTCACTATGGCTACACCTTC; cdr3_aa: CASRAHYGYTF
j_call: TRBJ1-1; clone_size: .; d_call: .; cdr3_length: 13; v_call: TRBV30; cdr3_nt: TGTGCCTGGAACCGGGTGGCGGGCACTGAAGCTTTCTTT; cdr3_aa: CAWNRVAGTEAFF
j_call: TRBJ2-1; clone_size: .; d_call: .; cdr3_length: 16; v_call: TRBV6-2/TRBV6-3; cdr3_nt: TGTGCCAGCAGTTACGCGGGGCCGTACCCCTACAATGAGCAGTTCTTC; cdr3_aa: CASSYAGPYPYNEQFF
j_call: TRBJ2-7; clone_size: .; d_call: .; cdr3_length: 13; v_call: TRBV2; cdr3_nt: TGTGCCAGCAGTGGCGGGCCAGCCCACGAGCAGTACTTC; cdr3_aa: CASSGGPAHEQYF
j_call: TRBJ1-5; clone_size: .; d_call: .; cdr3_length: 13; v_call: TRBV10-3; cdr3_nt: TGTGCCATCACCGCGGACAGAGATCAGCCCCAGCATTTT; cdr3_aa: CAITADRDQPQHF
j_call: TRBJ1-4; clone_size: .; d_call: .; cdr3_length: 13; v_call: TRBV29-1; cdr3_nt: TGCAGCGTTGTAGGCAGCCGGAGGGGAAAACTGTTTTTT; cdr3_aa: CSVVGSRRGKLFF
j_call: TRBJ1-2; clone_size: .; d_call: TRBD1; cdr3_length: 16; v_call: TRBV3-1/TRBV3-2; cdr3_nt: TGTGCCAGCAGCCAAGATTCGAACGGACAGGGTTATGGCTACACCTTC; cdr3_aa: CASSQDSNGQGYGYTF
j_call: TRBJ1-5; clone_size: .; d_call: TRBD1; cdr3_length: 15; v_call: TRBV7-9; cdr3_nt: TGTGCCAGCAGCTTAGGGACACAGGGGCGGCAGCCCCAGCATTTT; cdr3_aa: CASSLGTQGRQPQHF
j_call: TRBJ1-5; clone_size: .; d_call: .; cdr3_length: 15; v_call: TRBV21-1; cdr3_nt: TGTGCCAGCAGCAAATTTGACACCAGCAATCAGCCCCAGCATTTT; cdr3_aa: CASSKFDTSNQPQHF
j_call: TRBJ2-2; clone_size: once; d_call: .; cdr3_length: 16; v_call: TRBV5-1; cdr3_nt: TGCGCCAGCAGCTTGGGTCCGGGACATGCGGTCGGGGAGCTGTTTTTT; cdr3_aa: CASSLGPGHAVGELFF
j_call: TRBJ2-1; clone_size: .; d_call: TRBD1; cdr3_length: 15; v_call: TRBV29-1; cdr3_nt: TGCAGCGTTGCGGAAGGGACAGGGTCTTACAATGAGCAGTTCTTC; cdr3_aa: CSVAEGTGSYNEQFF
j_call: TRBJ1-2; clone_size: .; d_call: .; cdr3_length: 12; v_call: TRBV18; cdr3_nt: TGTGCCAGCTCACCTCGCGCGGATGGCTACACCTTC; cdr3_aa: CASSPRADGYTF
j_call: TRBJ2-5; clone_size: .; d_call: TRBD1; cdr3_length: 14; v_call: TRBV5-4; cdr3_nt: TGTGCCAGCAGCCCGAGGACAGGGGAAGAGACCCAGTACTTC; cdr3_aa: CASSPRTGEETQYF
j_call: TRBJ2-5; clone_size: .; d_call: TRBD2; cdr3_length: 15; v_call: TRBV13; cdr3_nt: TGTGCCAGCAGCATCTCGGGGGGGGCGTCAGAGACCCAGTACTTC; cdr3_aa: CASSISGGASETQYF
j_call: TRBJ1-1; clone_size: .; d_call: .; cdr3_length: 11; v_call: TRBV11-3; cdr3_nt: TGTGCCAGCAGCTTCCGCACTGAAGCTTTCTTT; cdr3_aa: CASSFRTEAFF
j_call: TRBJ1-1; clone_size: .; d_call: TRBD1; cdr3_length: 14; v_call: TRBV7-2; cdr3_nt: TGTGCCAGCAGCTTCGGACAGGGTGGAACTGAAGCTTTCTTT; cdr3_aa: CASSFGQGGTEAFF
j_call: TRBJ2-6; clone_size: few; d_call: TRBD1; cdr3_length: 14; v_call: TRBV9; cdr3_nt: TGTGCCAGCAGCGTACAGGGGGAAACCAACGTCCTGACTTTC; cdr3_aa: CASSVQGETNVLTF
j_call: TRBJ1-3; clone_size: few; d_call: .; cdr3_length: 15; v_call: TRBV7-2; cdr3_nt: TGTGCCAGCAGCTTAGCAGGGGTCTCTGGAAACACCATATATTTT; cdr3_aa: CASSLAGVSGNTIYF